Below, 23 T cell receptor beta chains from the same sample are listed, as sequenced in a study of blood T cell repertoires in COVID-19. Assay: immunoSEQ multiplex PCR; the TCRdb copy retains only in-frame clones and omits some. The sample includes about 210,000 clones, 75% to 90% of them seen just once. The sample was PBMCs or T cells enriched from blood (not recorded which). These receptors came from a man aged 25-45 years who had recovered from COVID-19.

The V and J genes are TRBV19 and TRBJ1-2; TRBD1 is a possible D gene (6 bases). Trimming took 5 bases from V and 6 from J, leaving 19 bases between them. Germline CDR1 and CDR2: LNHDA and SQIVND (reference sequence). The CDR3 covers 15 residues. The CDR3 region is CASSSDSRGVDGYTF. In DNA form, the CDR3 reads TGTGCCAGTAGTTCGGACAGCCGAGGGGTGGATGGCTACACCTTC.

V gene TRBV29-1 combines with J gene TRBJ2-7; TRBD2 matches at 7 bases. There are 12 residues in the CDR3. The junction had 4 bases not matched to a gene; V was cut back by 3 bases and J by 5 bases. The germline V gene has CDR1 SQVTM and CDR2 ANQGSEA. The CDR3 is CSVDWGRDEQYF. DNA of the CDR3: TGCAGCGTTGACTGGGGGAGGGACGAGCAGTACTTC.

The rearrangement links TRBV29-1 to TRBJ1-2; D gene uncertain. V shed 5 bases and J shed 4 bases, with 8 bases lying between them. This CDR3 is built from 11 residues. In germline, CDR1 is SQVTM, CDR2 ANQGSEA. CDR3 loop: CSVQDGYGYTF. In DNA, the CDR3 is TGCAGCGTTCAGGATGGCTATGGCTACACCTTC.

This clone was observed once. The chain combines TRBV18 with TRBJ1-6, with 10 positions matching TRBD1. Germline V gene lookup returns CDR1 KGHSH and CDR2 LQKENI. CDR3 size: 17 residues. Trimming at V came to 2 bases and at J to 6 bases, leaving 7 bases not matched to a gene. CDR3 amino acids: CASSPAGQGGFNSPLHF. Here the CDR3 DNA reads TGTGCCAGCTCACCAGCCGGACAGGGGGGATTTAATTCACCCCTCCACTTT.

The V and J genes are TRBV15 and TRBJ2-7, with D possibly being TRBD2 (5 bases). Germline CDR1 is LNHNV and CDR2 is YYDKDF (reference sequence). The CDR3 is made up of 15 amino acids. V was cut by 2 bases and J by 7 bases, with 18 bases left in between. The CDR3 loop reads CATSRLPRAGEEQYF. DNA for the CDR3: TGTGCCACCAGCAGATTGCCCCGAGCCGGGGAGGAGCAGTACTTC.

The CDR3 nucleotides read TGTGCCAGCAGCGCTACAGGGTTGAGCCAAGAGACCCAGTACTTC. Translating it yields CASSATGLSQETQYF. The chain has TRBV5-6 and TRBJ2-5; a weak D match, TRBD1 (6 bases). CDR3 length: 15 residues. Germline-derived CDR1 and CDR2 are SGHDT and YYEEEE. V was trimmed by 4 bases and J by 1 base, leaving 14 bases between them.

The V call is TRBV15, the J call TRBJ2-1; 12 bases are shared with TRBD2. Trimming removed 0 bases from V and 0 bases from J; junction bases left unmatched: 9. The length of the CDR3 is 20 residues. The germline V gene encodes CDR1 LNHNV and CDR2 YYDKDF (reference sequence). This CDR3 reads CATSRDLRTSGEHSYNEQFF. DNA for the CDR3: TGTGCCACCAGCAGAGATCTTAGGACTAGCGGGGAACACTCCTACAATGAGCAGTTCTTC.

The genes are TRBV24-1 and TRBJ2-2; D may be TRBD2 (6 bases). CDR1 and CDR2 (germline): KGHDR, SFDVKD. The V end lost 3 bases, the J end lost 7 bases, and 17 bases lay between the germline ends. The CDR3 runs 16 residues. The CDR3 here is CATSDPRLGSIGELFF. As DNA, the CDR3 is TGTGCCACCAGTGATCCCAGACTAGGTTCGATCGGGGAGCTGTTTTTT.

The CDR3 coding sequence is TGTGCCACCAGTGACCCCACCGCGGGGGGTGCAGATACGCAGTATTTT. Protein sequence: CATSDPTAGGADTQYF. The chain is built from TRBV24-1 and TRBJ2-3, with TRBD2 matching 8 bases. The germline gives CDR1 KGHDR, CDR2 SFDVKD. The CDR3 sequence is 16 residues long. After removal of 4 bases from V and 4 bases from J, the junction contained 9 bases not matched to a gene.

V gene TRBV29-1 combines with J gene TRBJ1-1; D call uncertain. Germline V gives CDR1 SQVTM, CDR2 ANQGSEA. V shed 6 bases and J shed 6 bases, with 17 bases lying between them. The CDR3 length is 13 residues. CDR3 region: CSVAAGSGAEAFF. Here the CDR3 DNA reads TGCAGCGTCGCGGCGGGGTCTGGGGCTGAAGCTTTCTTT.

CDR3 region: CASRRAKEAFF. The CDR3 DNA follows: TGCGCCAGCAGGCGGGCCAAAGAAGCTTTCTTT. J is TRBJ1-1 and V is TRBV5-1; no reliable D call. Germline CDR1 and CDR2: SGHRS and YFSETQ. V lost 5 bases, J lost 8 bases, and 10 bases lay in between. The CDR3 has 11 residues.

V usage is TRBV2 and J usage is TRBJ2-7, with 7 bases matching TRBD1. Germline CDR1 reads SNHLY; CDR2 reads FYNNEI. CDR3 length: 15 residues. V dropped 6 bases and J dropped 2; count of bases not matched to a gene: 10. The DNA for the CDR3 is TGTGCCAGCAGCGTCCCGGGACAGAAAGCCTACGAGCAGTACTTC. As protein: CASSVPGQKAYEQYF.

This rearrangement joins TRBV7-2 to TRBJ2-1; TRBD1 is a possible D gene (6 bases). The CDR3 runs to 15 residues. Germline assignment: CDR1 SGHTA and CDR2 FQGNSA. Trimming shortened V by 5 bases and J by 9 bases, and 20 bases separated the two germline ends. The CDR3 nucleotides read TGTGCCAGCAGCCCATCCACGCCACAGGGAACTGAGCAGTTCTTC. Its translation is CASSPSTPQGTEQFF.

The CDR3 sequence: CASSLGAGPGNTIYF. CDR3 DNA sequence: TGTGCCAGCAGCTTAGGTGCGGGGCCAGGAAACACCATATATTTT. The gene calls are TRBV7-2 and TRBJ1-3; TRBD1 is a possible D gene (5 bases). Per germline, CDR1 SGHTA and CDR2 FQGNSA. V lost 1 base to trimming and J lost 4 bases, with 11 bases between them. The length of the CDR3 is 15 residues.

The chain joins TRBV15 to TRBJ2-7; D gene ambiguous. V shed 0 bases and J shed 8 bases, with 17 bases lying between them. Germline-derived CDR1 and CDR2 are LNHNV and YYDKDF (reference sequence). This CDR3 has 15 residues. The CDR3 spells CATSRDPAEPQQQYF. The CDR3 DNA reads TGTGCCACCAGCAGAGATCCGGCGGAACCCCAACAGCAGTACTTC.

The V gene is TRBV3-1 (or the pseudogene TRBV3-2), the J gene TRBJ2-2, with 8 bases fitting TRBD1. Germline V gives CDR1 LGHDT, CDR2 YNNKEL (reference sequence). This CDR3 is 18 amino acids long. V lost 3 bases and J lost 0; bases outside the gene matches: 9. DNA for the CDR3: TGTGCCAGCAGCCACCTGACCCCGACAGGGGCGAACACCGGGGAGCTGTTTTTT. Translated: CASSHLTPTGANTGELFF.

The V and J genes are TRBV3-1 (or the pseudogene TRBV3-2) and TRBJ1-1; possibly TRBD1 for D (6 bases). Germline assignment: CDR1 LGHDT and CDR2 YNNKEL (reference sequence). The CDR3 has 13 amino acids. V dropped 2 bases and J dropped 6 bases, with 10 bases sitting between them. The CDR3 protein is CASSQSPGAEAFF. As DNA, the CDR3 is TGTGCCAGCAGCCAATCACCAGGGGCTGAAGCTTTCTTT.

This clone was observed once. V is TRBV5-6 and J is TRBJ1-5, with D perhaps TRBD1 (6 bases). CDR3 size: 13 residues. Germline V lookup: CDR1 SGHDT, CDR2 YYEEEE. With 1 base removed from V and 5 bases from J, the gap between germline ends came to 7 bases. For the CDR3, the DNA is TGTGCCAGCAGCTTGAGGACAGATCAGCCCCAGCATTTT. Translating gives CASSLRTDQPQHF. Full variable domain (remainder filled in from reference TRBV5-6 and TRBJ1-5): DAGVTQSPTHLIKTRGQQVTLRCSPKSGHDTVSWYQQALGQGPQFIFQYYEEEERQRGNFPDRFSGHQFPNYSSELNVNALLLGDSALYLCASSLRTDQPQHFGDGTRLSIL.

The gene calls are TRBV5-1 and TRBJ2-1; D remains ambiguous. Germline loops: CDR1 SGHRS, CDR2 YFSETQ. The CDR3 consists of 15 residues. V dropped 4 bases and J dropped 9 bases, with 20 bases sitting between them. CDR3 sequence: CASSPTTLSPGEQFF. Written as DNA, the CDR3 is TGCGCCAGCAGCCCGACGACCCTCTCCCCAGGTGAGCAGTTCTTC.

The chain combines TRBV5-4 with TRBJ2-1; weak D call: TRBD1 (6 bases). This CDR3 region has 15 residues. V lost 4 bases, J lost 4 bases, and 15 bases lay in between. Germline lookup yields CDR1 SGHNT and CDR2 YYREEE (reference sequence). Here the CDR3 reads CASSPRTASYNEQFF. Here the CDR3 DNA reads TGTGCCAGCAGCCCTAGGACAGCCTCGTACAATGAGCAGTTCTTC.

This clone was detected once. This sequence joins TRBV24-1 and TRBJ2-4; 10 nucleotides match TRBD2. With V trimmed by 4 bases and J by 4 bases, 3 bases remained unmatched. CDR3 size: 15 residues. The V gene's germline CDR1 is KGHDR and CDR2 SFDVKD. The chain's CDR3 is CATSEGTSDKNIQYF. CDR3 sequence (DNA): TGTGCCACCAGTGAGGGGACTAGCGATAAAAACATTCAGTACTTC.

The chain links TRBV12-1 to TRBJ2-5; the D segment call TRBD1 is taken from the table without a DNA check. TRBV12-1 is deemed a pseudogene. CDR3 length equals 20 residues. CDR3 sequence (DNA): TGTGCCAGCAGCTCCCAGGGGGGACAGATTTCCGCTAGTAACCAAGAGACCCAGTACTTC. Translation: CASSSQGGQISASNQETQYF.

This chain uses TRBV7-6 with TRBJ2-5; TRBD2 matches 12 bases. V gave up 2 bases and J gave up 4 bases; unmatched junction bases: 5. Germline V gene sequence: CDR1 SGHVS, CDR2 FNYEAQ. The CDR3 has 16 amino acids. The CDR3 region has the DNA TGTGCCAGCAGCTTAAGGGCGACTAGCGGGAGAGAGACCCAGTACTTC. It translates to CASSLRATSGRETQYF.